The source of this TCR beta chain is a study of blood T cell repertoires in COVID-19. The wider study: The United States, Italy and Spain provided the acute and convalescent COVID-19 samples. T cells, B-cell-depleted T cells, or PBMCs provided the cDNA or gDNA that served as material.

Participant ages covered roughly 18 to 89 years across 24 US areas. Repertoires were generated with immunoSEQ multiplex PCR, while TCRdb's copy carries only in-frame clones and drops some. Of 200,000 to 250,000 clones listed, 75% to 90% are singletons. CDR1 is MGHDK and CDR2 is SYGVNS in the germline V gene. CDR3 length: 14 residues. Trimming left V 7 bases short and J 2 bases short, with 14 bases between. The V and J genes are TRBV25-1 and TRBJ2-5, with TRBD2 as a possible D gene (5 bases). The receptor was isolated from a woman between 25 and 40 years old who had been exposed to COVID-19. The sample was PBMCs or T cells enriched from blood (not recorded which). CDR3 coding DNA: TGTGCCAGCACCCTGAGCGGAGATCAAGAGACCCAGTACTTC. It encodes CASTLSGDQETQYF. The full variable domain, rest sourced from reference TRBV25-1 and TRBJ2-5, is EADIYQTPRYLVIGTGKKITLECSQTMGHDKMYWYQQDPGMELHLIHYSYGVNSTEKGDLSSESTVSRIRTEHFPLTLESARPSHTSQYLCASTLSGDQETQYFGPGTRLLVL.